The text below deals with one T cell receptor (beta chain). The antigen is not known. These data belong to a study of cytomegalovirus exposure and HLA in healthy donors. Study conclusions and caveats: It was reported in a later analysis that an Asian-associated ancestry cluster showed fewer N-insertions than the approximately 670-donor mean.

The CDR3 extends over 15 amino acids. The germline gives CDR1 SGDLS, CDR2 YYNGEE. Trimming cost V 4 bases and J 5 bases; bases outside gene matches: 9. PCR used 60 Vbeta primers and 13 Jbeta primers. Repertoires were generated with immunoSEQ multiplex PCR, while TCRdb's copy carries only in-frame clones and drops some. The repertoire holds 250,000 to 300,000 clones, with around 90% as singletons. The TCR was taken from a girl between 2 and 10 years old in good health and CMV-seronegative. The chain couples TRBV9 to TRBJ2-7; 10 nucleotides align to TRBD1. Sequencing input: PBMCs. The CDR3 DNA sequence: TGTGCCAGCAGCCCCAGACAGGGGGCGAGGGACGAGCAGTACTTC. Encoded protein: CASSPRQGARDEQYF.